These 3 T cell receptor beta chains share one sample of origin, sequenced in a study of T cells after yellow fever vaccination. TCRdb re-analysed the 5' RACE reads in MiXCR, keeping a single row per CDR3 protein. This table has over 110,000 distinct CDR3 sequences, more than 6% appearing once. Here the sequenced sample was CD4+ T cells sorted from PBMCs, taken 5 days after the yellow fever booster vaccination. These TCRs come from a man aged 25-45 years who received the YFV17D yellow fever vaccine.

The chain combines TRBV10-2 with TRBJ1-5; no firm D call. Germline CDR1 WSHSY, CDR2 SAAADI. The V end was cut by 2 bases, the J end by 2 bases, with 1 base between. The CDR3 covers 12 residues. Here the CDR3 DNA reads TGCGCCAGCAGTGAGGGCAATCAGCCCCAGCATTTT. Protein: CASSEGNQPQHF.

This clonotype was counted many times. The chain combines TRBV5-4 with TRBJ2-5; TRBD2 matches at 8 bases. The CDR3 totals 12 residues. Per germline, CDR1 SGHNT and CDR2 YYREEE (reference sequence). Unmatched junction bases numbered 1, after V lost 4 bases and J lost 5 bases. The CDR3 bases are TGTGCCAGCAGCCGGGAGGGGGAGACCCAGTACTTC. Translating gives CASSREGETQYF. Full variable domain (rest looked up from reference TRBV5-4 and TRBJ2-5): ETGVTQSPTHLIKTRGQQVTLRCSSQSGHNTVSWYQQALGQGPQFIFQYYREEENGRGNFPPRFSGLQFPNYSSELNVNALELDDSALYLCASSREGETQYFGPGTRLLVL.

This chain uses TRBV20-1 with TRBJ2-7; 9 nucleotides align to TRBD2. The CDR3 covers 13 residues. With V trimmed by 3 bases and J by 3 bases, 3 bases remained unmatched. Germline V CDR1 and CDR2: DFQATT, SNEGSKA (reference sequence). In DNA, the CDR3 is TGCAGTGCTAGGCGGCGGGAGGGCTACGAGCAGTACTTC. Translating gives CSARRREGYEQYF.